These 8 T cell receptor beta chains were all obtained from the same sample, sequenced in a study of shared clonotypes between healthy human individuals. Using immunoSEQ multiplex PCR, the repertoire was profiled, and TCRdb retains in-frame clones only, with some absent. The sample holds fewer than 1.4 million clones, about four fifths seen once. Sequencing was performed on memory CD4+ T cells from PBMCs. The subset here: CD45RA-negative fraction. The receptors were gathered from a young man in good health. Some clones in this sample may be carry-over from other donors' samples.

The J gene is TRBJ2-5, the V gene TRBV4-1, with 10 bases identical to TRBD1. CDR1 MGHRA and CDR2 YSYEKL come from the germline V gene. Losses at the gene ends were 5 bases for V and 0 bases for J; bases not matched to a gene: 3. The length of the CDR3 is 15 residues. The CDR3 bases are TGCGCCAGCAGCAGAGGACAGGGGGACCAAGAGACCCAGTACTTC. Its protein product is CASSRGQGDQETQYF.

The chain recombines TRBV5-1 with TRBJ2-5; D is undetermined. V was cut by 4 bases and J by 1 base, with 17 bases left in between. This CDR3 contains 16 residues. Germline CDR1 and CDR2: SGHRS and YFSETQ. CDR3 nucleotides: TGCGCCAGCAGCCCAGGACCCGACAAGGCCCAAGAGACCCAGTACTTC. It yields the protein CASSPGPDKAQETQYF.

The chain is built from TRBV5-6 and TRBJ2-5; D call uncertain. V shed 0 bases and J shed 5 bases, with 8 bases lying between them. The length of the CDR3 is 13 residues. Germline V gives CDR1 SGHDT, CDR2 YYEEEE. The CDR3 protein is CASSLVSLETQYF. CDR3 bases: TGTGCCAGCAGCTTGGTTAGCTTGGAGACCCAGTACTTC. Combining the CDR3 with reference TRBV5-6 and TRBJ2-5 gives the whole variable domain DAGVTQSPTHLIKTRGQQVTLRCSPKSGHDTVSWYQQALGQGPQFIFQYYEEEERQRGNFPDRFSGHQFPNYSSELNVNALLLGDSALYLCASSLVSLETQYFGPGTRLLVL.

The chain recombines TRBV5-6 with TRBJ1-3, with 7 bases identical to TRBD1. The CDR3 is 15 residues long. J gave up 0 bases and V 2 bases, and 2 bases lay outside the gene matches. Germline values: CDR1 SGHDT, CDR2 YYEEEE. The CDR3 DNA reads TGTGCCAGCAGCTTCGGGACAGCCTCTGGAAACACCATATATTTT. It yields the protein CASSFGTASGNTIYF.

This clone is a singleton in its sample. This chain connects TRBV29-1 to TRBJ2-2, with D unresolved. Germline V gives CDR1 SQVTM, CDR2 ANQGSEA. This CDR3 has 13 amino acids. V gave up 4 bases and J gave up 1 base, with 7 bases separating them. The CDR3 DNA is TGCAGCGTTGCGGCAGGGAACACCGGGGAGCTGTTTTTT. As protein: CSVAAGNTGELFF.

The chain employs TRBV10-3 and TRBJ2-7; 7 positions match TRBD1. Germline loops: CDR1 ENHRY, CDR2 SYGVKD. The J segment lost 5 bases and the V segment lost 4 bases, leaving 2 bases of the junction unmatched. This CDR3 spans 12 amino acids. CDR3 amino acids: CAISGDSDEQYF. The CDR3 DNA reads as TGTGCCATCAGTGGGGACAGTGACGAGCAGTACTTC.

V and J are TRBV5-4 and TRBJ2-6; D is ambiguous. CDR1 is SGHNT, CDR2 YYREEE, per germline (reference sequence). This CDR3 is 15 amino acids long. Trimming removed 4 bases at V and 0 bases at J, with 8 bases between. The CDR3 protein is CASSQPASGANVLTF. CDR3 coding DNA: TGTGCCAGCAGCCAACCAGCCTCTGGGGCCAACGTCCTGACTTTC.

This clone was detected many times. The chain joins TRBV7-9 to TRBJ2-5; the D call may be TRBD1 or TRBD2 (5 bases each). With 4 bases removed from V and 4 bases from J, the gap between germline ends came to 16 bases. The CDR3 totals 15 residues. CDR1 and CDR2 (germline): SEHNR, FQNEAQ (reference sequence). The CDR3 reads CASSSPGPGIETQYF. CDR3 DNA: TGTGCCAGCAGCTCGCCGGGACCGGGAATAGAGACCCAGTACTTC.